The present T cell receptor (beta chain) was sequenced within a study of cytomegalovirus exposure and HLA in healthy donors. The PCR ran on 60 Vbeta and 13 Jbeta primers. Clones were sequenced by immunoSEQ multiplex PCR, and TCRdb holds only the in-frame ones, with some missing. The sample records roughly 150,000 clones, approximately 71% being singletons. This clone appeared once. V dropped 1 base and J dropped 2; count of bases not matched to a gene: 8. The germline gives CDR1 SGHRS, CDR2 YFSETQ. The CDR3 contains 16 residues. Sample: PBMCs. The TCR sequence derives from a man aged 18 to 29 in good health and CMV-seropositive. The chain recombines TRBV5-1 with TRBJ2-7; 8 bases fit TRBD1. The CDR3 sequence: CASSLTIGQGAYEQYF. The CDR3 DNA reads as TGCGCCAGCAGCTTGACGATTGGACAGGGCGCCTACGAGCAGTACTTC.